The clone carrying this T cell receptor (beta chain) turned up a few times. This sample was taken from a study of blood T cell repertoires in COVID-19. TCRdb's table, derived via immunoSEQ multiplex PCR, lists solely in-frame clones and lacks some. In the table there are nearly 110,000 clones, 80% to 85% of which are singletons. Sequencing was performed on peripheral blood. This TCR was sampled from a man between 65 and 85 years old with acute or convalescent COVID-19.

CDR3 amino acids: CASSLKINSPLHF. The CDR3 DNA is TGTGCCAGCAGTCTAAAGATAAATTCACCCCTCCACTTT. The chain links TRBV27 to TRBJ1-6, with unresolved D. Per the germline V gene, CDR1 is MNHEY and CDR2 is SMNVEV (reference sequence). The ends were cut back, 5 bases at V and 7 bases at J, with 9 bases in the middle. This CDR3 is 13 amino acids long.